This TCR beta chain was recorded in a study of blood T cell repertoires in COVID-19. Looking at the study overall: The analysed material was cDNA or gDNA that came from T cells, B-cell-depleted T cells, or PBMCs.

In the study's own analysis: How many nucleated cells were present was estimated from reference gene primer amplification. Sequenced by immunoSEQ multiplex PCR; TCRdb stores in-frame clones only, minus some. V and J calls and clone size follow that table, whereas D and trimming were derived from the DNA. The table lists over 350,000 clones, around 87% of them singletons, with roughly 10% in the top ten. The trim removed 5 bases at V and 6 bases at J, leaving 12 bases unmatched. Germline CDR1 reads SEHNR; CDR2 reads FQNEAQ (reference sequence). This CDR3 comprises 17 residues. Across over 20 US areas, participants ranged in age from about 18 to 89 years. Cohorts were based on clinical histories the participants reported.

The receptor's source is a woman in her fifties or sixties who had recovered from COVID-19. The specimen was PBMCs or T cells enriched from blood (not recorded which). This chain joins TRBV7-9 and TRBJ2-2, with 10 bases aligning to TRBD2. CDR3 sequence: CASSHHGSGGAPGELFF. CDR3 sequence (DNA): TGTGCCAGCAGCCACCACGGGAGCGGGGGGGCCCCCGGGGAGCTGTTTTTT.